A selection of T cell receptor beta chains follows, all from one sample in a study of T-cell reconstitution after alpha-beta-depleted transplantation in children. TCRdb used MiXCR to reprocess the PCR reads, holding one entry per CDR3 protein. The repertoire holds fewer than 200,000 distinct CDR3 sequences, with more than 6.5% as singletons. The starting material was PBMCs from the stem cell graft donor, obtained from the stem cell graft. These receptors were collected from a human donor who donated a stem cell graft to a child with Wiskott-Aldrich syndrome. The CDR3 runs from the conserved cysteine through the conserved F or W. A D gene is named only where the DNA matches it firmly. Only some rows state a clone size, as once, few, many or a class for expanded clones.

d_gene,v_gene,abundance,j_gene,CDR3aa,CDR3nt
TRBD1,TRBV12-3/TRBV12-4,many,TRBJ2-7,CASSLTGAYEQYF,TGTGCCAGCAGCCTGACAGGGGCCTACGAGCAGTACTTC
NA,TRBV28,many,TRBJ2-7,CASRTYLTAKSSYEQYF,TGTGCCAGCAGGACTTACTTGACGGCGAAAAGCTCCTACGAGCAGTACTTC
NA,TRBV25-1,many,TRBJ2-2,CASSDLGNTGELFF,TGTGCCAGCAGTGACTTGGGAAACACCGGGGAGCTGTTTTTT
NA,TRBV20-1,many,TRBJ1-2,CSASARGSYGYTF,TGCAGTGCTAGTGCCCGGGGTTCCTATGGCTACACCTTC
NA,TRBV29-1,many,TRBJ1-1,CSVVGEGEAFF,TGCAGCGTTGTTGGAGAGGGAGAAGCTTTCTTT
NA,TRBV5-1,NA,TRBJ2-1,CASSPPGWRDKVNEQFF,TGCGCCAGCAGCCCCCCGGGGTGGCGGGATAAGGTTAATGAGCAGTTCTTC
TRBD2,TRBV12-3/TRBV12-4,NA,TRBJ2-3,CASSLRTSGIADTQYF,TGTGCCAGCAGTTTAAGGACTAGCGGGATCGCAGATACGCAGTATTTT
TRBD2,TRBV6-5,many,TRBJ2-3,CASSYSRASGSRVDTQYF,TGTGCCAGCAGTTACTCACGGGCTAGCGGGAGTAGGGTAGATACGCAGTATTTT
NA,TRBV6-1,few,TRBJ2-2,CASSTGGPGTGELFF,TGTGCCAGCAGTACAGGAGGGCCGGGCACCGGGGAGCTGTTTTTT
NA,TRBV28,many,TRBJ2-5,CASSLNSETQYF,TGTGCCAGCAGTTTGAATTCCGAGACCCAGTACTTC